This T cell receptor beta chain is drawn from a study of blood T cells in healthy people across ages. The CDR3 runs to 17 residues. Looked up from germline, CDR1 is SGHTA and CDR2 is FQGNSA. A word on this clonotype: The junction departs from the called germline gene at one end, perhaps through a read error.

A second roughly 7 to 11 cycle PCR used barcoded and J-beta primers. Individual samples furnished no less than 2.5 million CDR3-containing paired-end reads apiece. Via MiXCR, TCRdb re-called the 5' RACE reads, giving one row per CDR3 protein. In the table there are about 1.6 million distinct CDR3 sequences, 34% of which are singletons. The clonotype was recovered from a woman aged 25 to 39 in good health. V usage is TRBV7-2 and J usage is TRBJ2-3; 8 positions agree with TRBD2. The sequenced material came from blood. The CDR3 spells CAGSLTSRREGTDTQYF. The CDR3 nucleotides are TGTGCCGGCAGCTTAACATCTCGGCGGGAGGGCACAGATACGCAGTATTTT. Filled out from reference TRBV7-2 and TRBJ2-3, the complete variable domain reads GAGVSQSPSNKVTEKGKDVELRCDPISGHTALYWYRQSLGQGLEFLIYFQGNSAPDKSGLPSDRFSAERTGGSVSTLTIQRTQQEDSAVYLCAGSLTSRREGTDTQYFGPGTRLTVL.